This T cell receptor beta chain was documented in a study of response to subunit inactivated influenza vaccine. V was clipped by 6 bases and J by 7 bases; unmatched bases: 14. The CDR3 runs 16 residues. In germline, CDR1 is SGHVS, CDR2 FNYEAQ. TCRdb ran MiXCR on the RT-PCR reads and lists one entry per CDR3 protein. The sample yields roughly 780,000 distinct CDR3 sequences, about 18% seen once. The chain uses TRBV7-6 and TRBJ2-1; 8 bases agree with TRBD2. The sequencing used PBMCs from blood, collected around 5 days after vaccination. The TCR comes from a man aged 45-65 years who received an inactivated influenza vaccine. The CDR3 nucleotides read TGTGCCAGCAGGGACACGGCGGGAGGCGTCAGGAATGAGCAGTTCTTC. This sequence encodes CASRDTAGGVRNEQFF.